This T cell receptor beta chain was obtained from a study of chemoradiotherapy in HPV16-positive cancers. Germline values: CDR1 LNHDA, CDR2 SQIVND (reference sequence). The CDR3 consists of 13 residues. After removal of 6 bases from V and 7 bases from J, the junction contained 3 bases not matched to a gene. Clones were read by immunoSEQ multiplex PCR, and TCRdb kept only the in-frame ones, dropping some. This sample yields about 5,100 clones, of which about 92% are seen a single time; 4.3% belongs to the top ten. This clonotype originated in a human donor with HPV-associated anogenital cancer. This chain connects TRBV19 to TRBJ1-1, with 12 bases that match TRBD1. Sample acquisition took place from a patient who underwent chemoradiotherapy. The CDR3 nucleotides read TGTGCCAGTAGGGGACAGGGGGCGAGTGAAGCTTTCTTT. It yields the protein CASRGQGASEAFF.